This entry is about one T cell receptor (beta chain). This clonotype was seen many times. The specificity of this receptor is unknown. Base qualities are missing; no much larger clone stands one base away. Based on the germline V gene, the CDR1 and CDR2 sequences are MDHEN and SYDVKM. From cysteine to phenylalanine, the CDR3 is 17 amino acids long. The DNA shown is the 51-base CDR3, in frame from base 1. V loses 6 bases of germline sequence and J loses 0 bases, and the interval between the two ends is 15 bases. Libraries of naive CD8 T cells were built from anywhere between about 17,000 and 1,000,000 sorted cells, with 10%, 30% or 50% of the purified RNA used. Naive CD8 T cells, defined as CD8+CD4-CCR7+CD45RA+, were FACS-sorted into RLT Plus buffer on a BD FACSAria II. Around 11 TCR copies' worth of Jurkat RNA were spiked into roughly 19,000-1,000,000 naive CD8 T cell samples to test detection sensitivity. CD8 T cells were enriched using RosetteSep CD8+ T Cell Enrichment Cocktail and Ficoll-Paque, and the enriched cells then underwent ACK red cell lysis.

This sample stems from a study of molecular identifiers for immune sequencing clone quantification listed by TCRdb under 2018. Regarding the research as a whole: For a replicate experiment, RNA from around 20,000 or 100,000 naive CD8 T cells was divided into five aliquots, of which four were sequenced. This methods study benchmarked molecular-identifier clustering-based TCR repertoire sequencing (MIDCIRS) and TCR RNA copy counting, using CD8 T cells to do so. General study outcomes and caveats: The sizes of highly expanded clones could end up underestimated when identical TCR molecules share a barcode. Modeling indicated around 2.7 TCR RNA copies recovered per cell, compared with around 10 by digital PCR, which implies a capture efficiency of 25% to 35%. In CMV-specific effector cells, clones with more than 20 RNA copies accounted for over 97% of molecules, whereas in naive cells such clones accounted for under 1%. Spiked-in Jurkat TCR RNA (approximately 9 copies' worth), which is not part of the donor repertoire, was contained in the naive libraries. When barcode sub-clustering was not used, chimeric consensus sequences inflated TCR diversity, with chimeras reaching as high as 47%. Even against a background of roughly 1 million naive CD8 T cells, spiked-in Jurkat TCR RNA amounting to a single cell's worth was reported to be detectable.

Libraries were made using PCR. These reads were obtained on a NextSeq 500. Preparation of bulk TCR libraries followed a previously described approach, with the TCR primers listed in Table S5. Purification of total RNA was performed with the Qiagen AllPrep DNA/RNA kit. Reads from multiple sequencing runs of the same library were pooled before analysis. The paper's processing steps were these. Reads were retained only if an exact TCR constant sequence was present, and the retained reads were trimmed to 150 nt and grouped according to their 12-nt molecular barcodes. Reads within each barcode group were sub-clustered using a 15% Levenshtein threshold, and quality-weighted consensus sequences were constructed for each RNA molecule. Non-functional sequences were excluded, and lower-count sequences lying one edit away from another sequence were also excluded. Based on fitting two negative binomial distributions, any barcode sub-cluster with under 20% of the maximum read count was discarded. Clones were called with MiXCR by TCRdb after fastp trimmed the public reads at Q25, and only in-frame beta chains were retained. When rows share a CDR3 protein, they turn into one entry using the most common DNA and genes. What appears here as the V and J calls and clone size reflects TCRdb's work, not the paper's. The sample contains approximately 320,000 distinct CDR3 sequences, roughly 24% of them found a single time. The ten largest clones take up 0.74% of the sample.

Sequenced sample: naive CD8+ T cells from blood, with Jurkat cell RNA spiked in. The intended sense of this specimen's cell subset or site label: FACS-sorted CD8+CD4-CCR7+CD45RA+ naive T cells. The TCR originated in a human donor in good health. Some libraries in this study had Jurkat cell RNA spiked in. Rearrangement joined TRBV28 to TRBJ1-6, with an unclear D gene assignment. Here is the DNA: TGTGCCAGCAGAACAGCCGAGACGGACTCCTATAATTCACCCCTCCACTTT. The resulting protein is CASRTAETDSYNSPLHF.